The 17 T cell receptor beta chains below come from one sample, sequenced in a study of technical replicates of blood from a few donors (dated by TCRdb to between 2016 and 2019). The library was prepared using the immunoSEQ multiplex PCR assay. TCRdb mirrors the immuneACCESS table, restricted to in-frame sequences. Some clones are absent from its copies; in checked studies, under half trace to an unresolved V gene, and the reason for the others is unknown. The sample table holds over 65,000 clones, of which around 97% were seen once. In total, the top ten clones hold 0.21% of the sample. Sequencing was done on a sample of T cells isolated from PBMCs. These TCRs come from a human donor in good health.

The chain combines TRBV6-1 with TRBJ1-5; 9 bases line up with TRBD1. V lost 5 bases and J lost 4; bases outside the gene matches: 6. CDR3 size: 15 residues. CDR1 and CDR2 (germline): MNHNS, SASEGT. For the CDR3, the DNA is TGTGCCAGCAGTCTCTCCGGGACAGGGAATCAGCCCCAGCATTTT. Translating gives CASSLSGTGNQPQHF.

The V gene is TRBV6-6, the J gene TRBJ2-1; 7 bases align to TRBD2. V lost 6 bases to trimming and J lost 4 bases; unmatched junction nucleotides: 12. From germline, CDR1 is MNHNY and CDR2 SVGAGI (reference sequence). CDR3 size: 16 residues. The CDR3 region is CASRTATGLPYNEQFF. As DNA, the CDR3 is TGTGCCAGCAGAACTGCGACGGGACTACCTTACAATGAGCAGTTCTTC.

This chain uses TRBV28 with TRBJ1-2, with D unclear. Germline CDR1 is MDHEN and CDR2 is SYDVKM. The CDR3 runs to 13 residues. The CDR3: CAAGWRANYGYTF. CDR3 bases: TGTGCGGCGGGGTGGAGGGCTAACTATGGCTACACCTTC.

The genes are TRBV5-1 and TRBJ2-2; a possible D gene is TRBD1 (5 bases). In germline, CDR1 is SGHRS, CDR2 YFSETQ. Trimming removed 0 bases from V and 4 bases from J, with 7 bases in between. The CDR3 has 14 residues. The CDR3 loop reads CASSLDQGTGELFF. CDR3 sequence (DNA): TGCGCCAGCAGCTTGGATCAGGGCACCGGGGAGCTGTTTTTT.

V and J are TRBV28 and TRBJ2-3, with D uncertain. The germline V gene encodes CDR1 MDHEN and CDR2 SYDVKM. This CDR3 is 12 amino acids long. Trimming stripped 4 bases from V and 4 bases from J, with 6 bases between. In DNA, the CDR3 is TGTGCCAGCAGTTACCTATCAGATACGCAGTATTTT. It is translated as CASSYLSDTQYF.

The chain is built from TRBV27 and TRBJ1-5, with TRBD1 matching over 10 bases. This CDR3 contains 17 residues. Germline CDR1 MNHEY, CDR2 SMNVEV (reference sequence). V trimming: 4 bases; J trimming: 5 bases; junction bases outside the gene matches: 11. This CDR3 is CASSSGSGQGKDQPQHF. The CDR3 region has the DNA TGTGCCAGCAGTTCGGGGTCGGGACAGGGGAAGGATCAGCCCCAGCATTTT.

The chain combines TRBV10-2 with TRBJ1-4, with D maybe TRBD1 (5 bases). This CDR3 comprises 16 residues. The germline V and J ends were trimmed by 0 bases and 7 bases, with 15 bases remaining between them. CDR1 is WSHSY and CDR2 is SAAADI in the germline V gene. The CDR3 sequence: CASSESGGAGGEKLFF. CDR3 nucleotide sequence: TGCGCCAGCAGTGAGTCGGGTGGCGCGGGGGGTGAAAAACTGTTTTTT.

The gene calls are TRBV7-8 and TRBJ2-3, with 10 bases lining up with TRBD2. Unmatched junction bases numbered 8, after V lost 4 bases and J lost 4 bases. Germline CDR1 reads SGHVS; CDR2 reads FQNEAQ. This CDR3 has 16 residues. DNA of the CDR3: TGTGCCAGCAGCTCGTGGGCCCTAGCGGGGGCAGATACGCAGTATTTT. It yields the protein CASSSWALAGADTQYF.

This clone has a handful of counts. The chain couples TRBV28 to TRBJ1-1, with a tentative D call TRBD1 (6 bases). The CDR3 is 13 amino acids. Germline V CDR1 and CDR2: MDHEN, SYDVKM. V lost 10 bases, J lost 6 bases, and 18 bases lay in between. The CDR3 spells CATPGEGGAEAFF. Here the CDR3 DNA reads TGTGCCACCCCCGGGGAGGGGGGGGCTGAAGCTTTCTTT.

The table lists this clone with a count of one. The CDR3 DNA is TGTGCCAGCAGCCGACCCGGGACTAGTATTACCGGGGAGCTGTTTTTT. Amino acid sequence: CASSRPGTSITGELFF. The V call is TRBV13, the J call TRBJ2-2; 8 nucleotides line up with TRBD2. CDR1 is PRHDT and CDR2 is FYEKMQ in the germline V gene (reference sequence). V shed 5 bases and J 5 bases; nucleotides not matched to a gene: 10. The CDR3 runs to 16 residues.

The DNA for the CDR3 is TGCGCCAGCAGCATAAAGACAGGCATGAACACTGAAGCTTTCTTT. Its protein is CASSIKTGMNTEAFF. V gene TRBV5-1 combines with J gene TRBJ1-1, with D perhaps TRBD1 (6 bases). Germline lookup yields CDR1 SGHRS and CDR2 YFSETQ. The CDR3 runs to 15 residues. V was pared by 4 bases and J by 0 bases, with 13 bases between.

The chain combines TRBV5-4 with TRBJ1-3; D gene unclear. V was shortened by 4 bases and J by 3 bases, with 11 bases between the two germline ends. The CDR3 totals 14 residues. Germline loops: CDR1 SGHNT, CDR2 YYREEE (reference sequence). The CDR3 bases are TGTGCCAGCAGCCCGGGGTATCTTGGAAACACCATATATTTT. Its protein product is CASSPGYLGNTIYF.

This clone was detected only once. This chain connects TRBV19 to TRBJ1-2; D is unresolved. Trimming removed 3 bases at V and 0 bases at J, with 17 bases between. Germline V gives CDR1 LNHDA, CDR2 SQIVND (reference sequence). This CDR3 region has 17 residues. The CDR3 DNA sequence: TGTGCCAGTAGTATTGCCCTATCCGGGAGAGCTAACTATGGCTACACCTTC. Translated: CASSIALSGRANYGYTF.

The rearrangement links TRBV9 to TRBJ2-3; TRBD2 aligns across 10 bases. The CDR3 covers 15 residues. CDR1 SGDLS and CDR2 YYNGEE come from the germline V gene. Trimming took 5 bases from V and 3 from J; bases not matched to a gene: 6. The CDR3 protein is CASSPSGGGTDTQYF. As DNA, the CDR3 is TGTGCCAGCAGTCCTAGCGGGGGTGGGACAGATACGCAGTATTTT.

This chain links TRBV7-9 with TRBJ2-1; the match to TRBD2 covers 9 bases. Germline V gene sequence: CDR1 SEHNR, CDR2 FQNEAQ (reference sequence). This CDR3 contains 17 residues. V trimming: 1 base; J trimming: 9 bases; junction bases outside the gene matches: 13. The CDR3 here is CASSLGGVSGSRGEQFF. The CDR3 region has the DNA TGTGCCAGCAGCTTAGGGGGGGTTAGCGGGAGCCGAGGTGAGCAGTTCTTC. The entire variable domain, with the rest obtained from reference TRBV7-9 and TRBJ2-1, is as follows: DTGVSQNPRHKITKRGQNVTFRCDPISEHNRLYWYRQTLGQGPEFLTYFQNEAQLEKSRLLSDRFSAERPKGSFSTLEIQRTEQGDSAMYLCASSLGGVSGSRGEQFFGPGTRLTVL.

The chain uses TRBV28 and TRBJ2-5; 8 nucleotides agree with TRBD2. Germline V gene data show CDR1 as MDHEN and CDR2 as SYDVKM. The CDR3 has 14 residues. V dropped 5 bases and J dropped 3; count of bases not matched to a gene: 5. CDR3 loop: CASSRYSGEETQYF. The CDR3 coding sequence is TGTGCCAGCAGTCGATATAGCGGGGAAGAGACCCAGTACTTC. The whole variable domain, filled in from reference TRBV28 and TRBJ2-5, reads DVKVTQSSRYLVKRTGEKVFLECVQDMDHENMFWYRQDPGLGLRLIYFSYDVKMKEKGDIPEGYSVSREKKERFSLILESASTNQTSMYLCASSRYSGEETQYFGPGTRLLVL.

The chain carries TRBV30 and TRBJ1-2; 7 nucleotides line up with TRBD1. V lost 2 bases to trimming and J lost 1 base; unmatched junction nucleotides: 7. The CDR3 extends over 15 amino acids. Germline V gene lookup returns CDR1 GTSNPN and CDR2 SVGIG (reference sequence). CDR3 DNA: TGTGCCTGGAGTATGATTGACAGGGTTAACTATGGCTACACCTTC. This gives the protein CAWSMIDRVNYGYTF.